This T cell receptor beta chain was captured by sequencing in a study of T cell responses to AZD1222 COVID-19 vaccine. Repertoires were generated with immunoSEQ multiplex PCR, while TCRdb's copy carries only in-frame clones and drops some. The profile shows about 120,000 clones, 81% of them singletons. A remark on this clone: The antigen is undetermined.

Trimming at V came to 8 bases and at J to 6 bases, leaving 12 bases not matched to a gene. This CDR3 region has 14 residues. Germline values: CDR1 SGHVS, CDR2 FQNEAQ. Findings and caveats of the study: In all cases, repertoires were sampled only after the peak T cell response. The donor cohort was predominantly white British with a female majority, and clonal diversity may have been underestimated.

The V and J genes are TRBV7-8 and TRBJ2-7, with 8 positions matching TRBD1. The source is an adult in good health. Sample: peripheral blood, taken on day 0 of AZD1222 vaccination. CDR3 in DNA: TGTGCCAGCGTGCAACCAGGGGGCGCTGCCGAGCAGTACTTC. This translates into CASVQPGGAAEQYF.